A selection of T cell receptor beta chains follows, all from one sample in a study of cytomegalovirus exposure and HLA in healthy donors. Sequencing used immunoSEQ multiplex PCR; TCRdb keeps in-frame clones, though not all of them. The table lists about 210,000 clones, roughly 80% of them singletons. Sequenced material: PBMCs. These receptors originate from a middle-aged man in good health and CMV-seropositive. Both conserved end residues are part of each CDR3. Each record gives: V gene, clone size, D gene, CDR3 protein. A D gene is named only where the DNA matches it firmly. Clone size appears in some rows only: once, few, many, or a class for an expanded clone.

v_call: TRBV19
clone_size: -
d_call: TRBD1
cdr3_aa: CASSYIPGQGQKQYF

v_call: TRBV19
clone_size: -
d_call: TRBD1
cdr3_aa: CASTRDRGEKLFF

v_call: TRBV2
clone_size: -
d_call: -
cdr3_aa: CASSDISYEQYF

v_call: TRBV27
clone_size: -
d_call: -
cdr3_aa: CASSLWGSGDTQYF

v_call: TRBV6-1
clone_size: -
d_call: TRBD1
cdr3_aa: CASSEGPDRGRFHGYTF

v_call: TRBV11-2
clone_size: -
d_call: TRBD1
cdr3_aa: CASSLVSRGNEQFF

v_call: TRBV27
clone_size: -
d_call: TRBD1
cdr3_aa: CASSLSEISPDRVGPNQPQHF

v_call: TRBV29-1
clone_size: -
d_call: TRBD1
cdr3_aa: CSVKRGTAQETQYF

v_call: TRBV9
clone_size: once
d_call: -
cdr3_aa: CASSVAAGYTDTQYF

v_call: TRBV21-1
clone_size: -
d_call: -
cdr3_aa: CASEGGVYREKLFF

v_call: TRBV19
clone_size: once
d_call: TRBD1
cdr3_aa: CADNSRQGPTGELFF

v_call: TRBV18
clone_size: -
d_call: TRBD2
cdr3_aa: CASSPPGSGKVNEQYF

v_call: TRBV5-1
clone_size: -
d_call: TRBD2
cdr3_aa: CASSLSGLAGGHSEQFF

v_call: TRBV6-6
clone_size: -
d_call: -
cdr3_aa: CASSHPGTEAFF

v_call: TRBV4-1
clone_size: -
d_call: -
cdr3_aa: CASSQDLGGSTDTQYF

v_call: TRBV7-9
clone_size: -
d_call: -
cdr3_aa: CASSSRVIGYTF

v_call: TRBV7-3
clone_size: once
d_call: TRBD2
cdr3_aa: CASSPRLAGTDTQYF

v_call: TRBV5-1
clone_size: -
d_call: TRBD2
cdr3_aa: CASSSGTSGRGSYEQYF

v_call: TRBV5-5
clone_size: -
d_call: -
cdr3_aa: CASSPEGRRVYGYTF

v_call: TRBV7-6
clone_size: -
d_call: TRBD2
cdr3_aa: CASSLRGGPSYEQYF

v_call: TRBV5-1
clone_size: -
d_call: -
cdr3_aa: CASSVDSLYQPQHF

v_call: TRBV14
clone_size: -
d_call: TRBD1
cdr3_aa: CASSQAVGQGNTEAFF

v_call: TRBV5-6
clone_size: -
d_call: -
cdr3_aa: CASSLGSGYTF

v_call: TRBV6-5
clone_size: few
d_call: -
cdr3_aa: CASSSHRLNTEAFF

v_call: TRBV18
clone_size: -
d_call: TRBD2
cdr3_aa: CASSPPGDLREGLHEQYF

v_call: TRBV11-3
clone_size: -
d_call: -
cdr3_aa: CASSFPGGNEQFF

v_call: TRBV19
clone_size: -
d_call: -
cdr3_aa: CASSISPGSYEQYF

v_call: TRBV27
clone_size: -
d_call: -
cdr3_aa: CASSLGLDTGIQETQYF

v_call: TRBV28
clone_size: -
d_call: -
cdr3_aa: CAITRTVGARETQYF

v_call: TRBV7-9
clone_size: -
d_call: -
cdr3_aa: CASSLVVGHRAGDTQYF

v_call: TRBV30
clone_size: few
d_call: TRBD2
cdr3_aa: CAWNSGSTDTGELFF

v_call: TRBV5-4
clone_size: -
d_call: -
cdr3_aa: CASSLGQKRSYEQYF

v_call: TRBV11-2
clone_size: -
d_call: TRBD2
cdr3_aa: CASSLRPSGGRAYEQYF

v_call: TRBV10-3
clone_size: -
d_call: TRBD1
cdr3_aa: CAISATGVYGYTF

v_call: TRBV28
clone_size: -
d_call: TRBD2
cdr3_aa: CASYRAGVRTDTQYF

v_call: TRBV5-6
clone_size: -
d_call: TRBD2
cdr3_aa: CASRRAGGQGTDTQYF

v_call: TRBV28
clone_size: -
d_call: -
cdr3_aa: CASSSGRTTTGELFF

v_call: TRBV12-5
clone_size: -
d_call: TRBD2
cdr3_aa: CASGLEETQYF

v_call: TRBV28
clone_size: -
d_call: -
cdr3_aa: CASSLRVLAEKLFF

v_call: TRBV7-3
clone_size: few
d_call: -
cdr3_aa: CASSRTPNTEAFF

v_call: TRBV10-2
clone_size: -
d_call: TRBD2
cdr3_aa: CASSGLAGGYEQYF